Here is one T cell receptor beta chain with its context. The CDR3 is 14 amino acids. The method was immunoSEQ multiplex PCR; TCRdb's version includes in-frame clones alone and lacks a portion of them. The sample yields under 200,000 clones, approximately 84% seen once. These data come from a study of blood T cell repertoires in COVID-19. About the research overall: The samples span acute and convalescent COVID-19 from the United States, Italy and Spain.

The chain joins TRBV12-2 to TRBJ1-1; the table's D call, TRBD1, has no DNA check behind it. TRBV12-2 is designated a pseudogene. The source of this sequence is a man aged 18 to 29 with active or convalescent COVID-19. Sequenced input: peripheral blood. The CDR3 spells CASRLARRGAEAFF. In DNA form, the CDR3 reads TGTGCAAGTCGCTTAGCGCGCAGGGGCGCTGAAGCTTTCTTT.